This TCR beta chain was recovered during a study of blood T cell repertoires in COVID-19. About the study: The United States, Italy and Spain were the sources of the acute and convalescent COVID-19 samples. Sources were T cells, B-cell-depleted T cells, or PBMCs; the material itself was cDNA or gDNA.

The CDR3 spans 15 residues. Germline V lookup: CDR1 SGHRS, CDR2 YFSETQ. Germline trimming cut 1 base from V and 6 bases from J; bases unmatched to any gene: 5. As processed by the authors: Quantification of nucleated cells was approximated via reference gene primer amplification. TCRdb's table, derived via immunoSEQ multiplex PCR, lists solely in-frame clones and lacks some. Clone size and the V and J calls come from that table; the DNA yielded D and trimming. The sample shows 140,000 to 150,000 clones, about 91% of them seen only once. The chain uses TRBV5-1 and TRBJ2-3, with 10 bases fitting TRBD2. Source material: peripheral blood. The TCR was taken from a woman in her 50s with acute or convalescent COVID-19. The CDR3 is CASSLPSGRGDTQYF. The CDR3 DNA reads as TGCGCCAGCAGCTTGCCTAGCGGGAGAGGGGATACGCAGTATTTT. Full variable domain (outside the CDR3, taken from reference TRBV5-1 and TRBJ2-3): KAGVTQTPRYLIKTRGQQVTLSCSPISGHRSVSWYQQTPGQGLQFLFEYFSETQRNKGNFPGRFSGRQFSNSRSEMNVSTLELGDSALYLCASSLPSGRGDTQYFGPGTRLTVL.